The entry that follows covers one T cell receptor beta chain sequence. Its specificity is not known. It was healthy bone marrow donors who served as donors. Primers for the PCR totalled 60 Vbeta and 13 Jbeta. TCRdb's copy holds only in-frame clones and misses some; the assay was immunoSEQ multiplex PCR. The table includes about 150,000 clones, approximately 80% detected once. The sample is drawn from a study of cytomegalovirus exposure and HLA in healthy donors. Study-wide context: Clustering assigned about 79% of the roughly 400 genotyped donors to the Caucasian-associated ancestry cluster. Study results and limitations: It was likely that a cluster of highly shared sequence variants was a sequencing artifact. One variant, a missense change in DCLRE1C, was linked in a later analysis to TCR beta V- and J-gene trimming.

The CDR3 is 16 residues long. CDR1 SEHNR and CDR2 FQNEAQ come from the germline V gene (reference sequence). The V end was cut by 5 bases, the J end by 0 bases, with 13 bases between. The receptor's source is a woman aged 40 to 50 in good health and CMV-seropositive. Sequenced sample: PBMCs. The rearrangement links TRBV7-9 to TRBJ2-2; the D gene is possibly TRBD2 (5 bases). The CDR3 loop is CASSRGGGSNTGELFF. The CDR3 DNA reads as TGTGCCAGCAGCCGTGGAGGAGGATCGAACACCGGGGAGCTGTTTTTT.